The 16 T cell receptor beta chains presented below share a single source sample, sequenced in a study of low-dose radiotherapy and immunotherapy resistance in tumors. First-strand cDNA relied on TRAV- and TRBV-specific primers spanning alpha and beta chains. Amplification, which lasted approximately 20 PCR cycles, used a constant-region primer and V-primer adapter to amplify TCRs. MiXCR was run by TCRdb on the reads, yielding one entry per CDR3 protein. Of under 95,000 distinct CDR3 sequences in the sample, 15% to 20% were seen once. Noted time point: before trial treatment. The material sequenced was PBMCs, taken before treatment. These receptors were obtained from a male donor with prostate cancer.

This clonotype was picked up many times. The genes are TRBV5-6 and TRBJ1-1; no firm D call. The germline CDR1 and CDR2 sequences are SGHDT and YYEEEE. This CDR3 is 13 amino acids long. Between the trimmed V and J ends, which lost 7 bases and 1 base, there was a span of 11 bases. CDR3 nucleotides: TGTGCCAGCGTCTGGGGTGGGAACACTGAAGCTTTCTTT. Amino acids: CASVWGGNTEAFF.

Concerning this clonotype: This likely traces to a read error, being one base from a far larger clone. The rearrangement joins TRBV7-9 to TRBJ1-3; TRBD1 agrees at 8 bases. The CDR3 runs to 16 residues. Germline V gives CDR1 SEHNR, CDR2 FQNEAQ (reference sequence). CDR3 sequence reads: CTSSLGVGQGGNTIYF. The CDR3 DNA sequence: TGTACCAGCAGCTTAGGGGTAGGACAGGGAGGAAACACCATATATTTT. The variable domain in full, with the rest retrieved from reference TRBV7-9 and TRBJ1-3, is DTGVSQNPRHKITKRGQNVTFRCDPISEHNRLYWYRQTLGQGPEFLTYFQNEAQLEKSRLLSDRFSAERPKGSFSTLEIQRTEQGDSAMYLCTSSLGVGQGGNTIYFGEGSWLTVV.

This clonotype was observed many times. This chain uses TRBV6-2 or TRBV6-3 with TRBJ1-5; D not certain. Germline V gene data show CDR1 as MNHEY and CDR2 as SVGEGT. V was clipped by 0 bases and J by 0 bases, with 9 bases between them. The CDR3 is made up of 16 amino acids. The CDR3 DNA follows: TGTGCCAGCAGTTACTCATGGGCAGATAGCAATCAGCCCCAGCATTTT. It codes for CASSYSWADSNQPQHF.

This clonotype was counted a single time. The V gene is TRBV14, the J gene TRBJ2-7; a possible D gene is TRBD1 (6 bases). This CDR3 is 14 amino acids long. Germline values: CDR1 SGHDN, CDR2 FVKESK. Trimming took off 3 bases at V and 2 bases at J, with 11 bases between the two ends. The CDR3 DNA follows: TGTGCCAGCAGCCACGGGACATATCCCTACGAGCAGTACTTC. Translating gives CASSHGTYPYEQYF.

This clonotype was observed many times. This chain links TRBV12-3 or TRBV12-4 with TRBJ1-5; TRBD1 matches 11 bases. The CDR3 is made up of 16 amino acids. Germline trimming cut 4 bases from V and 2 bases from J; bases unmatched to any gene: 4. The CDR3 DNA follows: TGTGCCAGCAGTTCTCGGACAGGGGGCGGCAATCAGCCCCAGCATTTT. Its protein product is CASSSRTGGGNQPQHF.

This clonotype occurred many times. This sequence joins TRBV7-2 and TRBJ2-3; 8 bases align to TRBD1. Germline CDR1 SGHTA, CDR2 FQGNSA. CDR3 size: 17 residues. The V segment lost 7 bases and the J segment 7 bases; nucleotides outside the gene matches: 19. CDR3 nucleotides: TGTGCCAGCATTCTACAGGGGGAGGCCTCGCGGTGGAATACGCAGTATTTT. Its translation is CASILQGEASRWNTQYF. Supplemented by reference TRBV7-2 and TRBJ2-3, the full variable domain reads GAGVSQSPSNKVTEKGKDVELRCDPISGHTALYWYRQSLGQGLEFLIYFQGNSAPDKSGLPSDRFSAERTGGSVSTLTIQRTQQEDSAVYLCASILQGEASRWNTQYFGPGTRLTVL.

This sequence joins TRBV6-2 or TRBV6-3 and TRBJ1-3, with unresolved D. V shed 5 bases and J shed 0 bases, with 20 bases lying between them. Germline V lookup: CDR1 MNHEY, CDR2 SVGEGT. The length of the CDR3 is 18 residues. The CDR3 DNA follows: TGTGCCAGCAGTGGCCCAGTCGGGCACCGGAGCTCTGGAAACACCATATATTTT. It codes for CASSGPVGHRSSGNTIYF.

At least ten counts were recorded for this clonotype. The V gene is TRBV19, the J gene TRBJ2-2; D might be TRBD1 or TRBD2, each matching 5 bases. Germline assignment: CDR1 LNHDA and CDR2 SQIVND (reference sequence). The CDR3 has 16 amino acids. V lost 4 bases and J 4 bases, leaving 16 bases between the germline ends. The CDR3 bases are TGTGCCAGTAGTACGCCCCCACGGGGCCTCACCGGGGAGCTGTTTTTT. The encoded protein is CASSTPPRGLTGELFF.

This clonotype was observed a handful of times. A read error may account for a junction end that differs from germline. The chain employs TRBV5-1 and TRBJ1-1; D is uncertain. CDR1 and CDR2 (germline): SGHRS, YFSETQ. The CDR3 has 12 amino acids. CDR3 nucleotide sequence: TGCGCCAGCAGCTTGCTTGGACCTGACGCTTTCTTT. Translation: CASSLLGPDAFF.

At least ten counts were recorded for this clonotype. The chain combines TRBV19 with TRBJ2-7; 7 bases agree with TRBD1. Trimming cost V 5 bases and J 1 base; bases outside gene matches: 5. Germline loops: CDR1 LNHDA, CDR2 SQIVND (reference sequence). The CDR3 is 14 amino acids. This CDR3 is CASSHRGPSYEQYF. Here the CDR3 DNA reads TGTGCCAGTAGTCACAGGGGACCGTCCTACGAGCAGTACTTC.

This clonotype was counted many times. J is TRBJ2-1 and V is TRBV7-2; 12 bases match TRBD2. Per germline, CDR1 SGHTA and CDR2 FQGNSA. Trimming at V came to 5 bases and at J to 3 bases, leaving 5 bases not matched to a gene. The CDR3 contains 16 residues. In DNA, the CDR3 is TGTGCCAGCAGCCCGCTAGCGGGGGGGCTCTACAATGAGCAGTTCTTC. Its protein is CASSPLAGGLYNEQFF.

This clonotype occurred many times. The CDR3 nucleotides are TGTGCCAGCAGCCTACGAATGGGCACCGCGCACGAGCAGTACTTC. It is translated as CASSLRMGTAHEQYF. The rearrangement uses TRBV7-9 and TRBJ2-7; D call uncertain. V was trimmed by 5 bases and J by 5 bases, leaving 19 bases between them. Germline CDR1 and CDR2: SEHNR and FQNEAQ (reference sequence). There are 15 residues in the CDR3.

This clonotype was detected many times. The J gene is TRBJ1-5, the V gene TRBV3-1; D not resolved. The CDR3 contains 14 residues. V was shortened by 1 base and J by 11 bases, with 15 bases between the two germline ends. CDR1 is LGHDT and CDR2 is YNNKEL in the germline V gene (reference sequence). This CDR3 is CASSQGGHVSAQHF. CDR3 DNA: TGTGCCAGCAGCCAAGGTGGCCACGTCTCGGCCCAGCATTTT.

This clonotype was counted ten times or more. The J gene is TRBJ1-2, the V gene TRBV29-1, with D possibly being TRBD1 (6 bases). CDR3 length: 15 amino acids. CDR1 is SQVTM, CDR2 ANQGSEA, per germline. Trimming cost V 5 bases and J 3 bases, with 19 bases left between them. The CDR3 loop reads CSVLDSPLIYYGYTF. The CDR3 DNA is TGCAGCGTTTTGGACAGTCCCTTGATTTACTATGGCTACACCTTC.

The chain carries TRBV11-2 and TRBJ1-2; tentative D call: TRBD1 (5 bases). V dropped 1 base and J dropped 5 bases, with 11 bases sitting between them. Germline V gives CDR1 SGHAT, CDR2 FQNNGV. The CDR3 has 14 residues. The CDR3 region has the DNA TGTGCCAGCAGCTTAGCCGGGGGTTTGTATGGCTACACCTTC. This gives the protein CASSLAGGLYGYTF.

This clonotype came up many times. The CDR3 region has the DNA TGTGCCATCAGTGACACCGGGCTCCCGGCCGGGGAGCTGTTTTTT. It yields the protein CAISDTGLPAGELFF. This rearrangement joins TRBV10-3 to TRBJ2-2; D remains unclear. The V end was cut by 3 bases, the J end by 6 bases, with 14 bases between. In germline, CDR1 is ENHRY, CDR2 SYGVKD. The CDR3 sequence is 15 residues long.